Presented here are 32 T cell receptor beta chains from one specimen sequenced in a study of cytomegalovirus exposure and HLA in healthy donors. Vbeta (60) and Jbeta (13) primers were used in the PCR. Assay used: immunoSEQ multiplex PCR; TCRdb lists only in-frame clones, some missing. This table has some 85,000 clones, 76% appearing once. Sequencing was performed on PBMCs. The receptors were gathered from a middle-aged man in good health and CMV-seronegative.

The chain couples TRBV6-5 to TRBJ1-2; TRBD1 is a possible D gene (6 bases). V lost 2 bases and J 7 bases, leaving 11 bases between the germline ends. CDR1 and CDR2 from the germline V gene are MNHEY and SVGAGI. This CDR3 has 13 amino acids. CDR3 loop: CASSYPQGTGYTF. As DNA, the CDR3 is TGTGCCAGCAGTTACCCGCAGGGGACTGGCTACACCTTC.

V gene TRBV10-1 combines with J gene TRBJ1-1, with TRBD1 identical over 7 bases. The germline V gene encodes CDR1 WNHNN and CDR2 SYGVQD (reference sequence). The V segment lost 10 bases and the J segment 5 bases; nucleotides outside the gene matches: 19. This CDR3 spans 16 amino acids. The CDR3 DNA sequence: TGCGCCACCTTGGGGGGACAGAGAACTAGTGGTACTGAAGCTTTCTTT. Protein sequence: CATLGGQRTSGTEAFF.

The gene calls are TRBV30 and TRBJ2-5; 7 bases align to TRBD1. Germline CDR1 and CDR2: GTSNPN and SVGIG (reference sequence). This CDR3 has 15 residues. Unmatched junction bases numbered 11, after V lost 3 bases and J lost 4 bases. CDR3 DNA sequence: TGTGCCTGGAGGATGGGGACAGCTTTCTCAGAGACCCAGTACTTC. Protein product: CAWRMGTAFSETQYF. The full variable domain, with the rest looked up from reference TRBV30 and TRBJ2-5, is SQTIHQWPATLVQPVGSPLSLECTVEGTSNPNLYWYRQAAGRGLQLLFYSVGIGQISSEVPQNLSASRPQDRQFILSSKKLLLSDSGFYLCAWRMGTAFSETQYFGPGTRLLVL.

J is TRBJ2-3 and V is TRBV9; 8 bases are a match to TRBD1. CDR3 length equals 17 residues. J lost 5 bases, V lost 1 base, and 12 bases had no gene match. Looked up from germline, CDR1 is SGDLS and CDR2 is YYNGEE. The CDR3 is CASSVSMVGQGVDTQYF. The CDR3 DNA follows: TGTGCCAGCAGCGTATCAATGGTTGGACAGGGAGTAGATACGCAGTATTTT. The whole variable domain, filled in from reference TRBV9 and TRBJ2-3, reads DSGVTQTPKHLITATGQRVTLRCSPRSGDLSVYWYQQSLDQGLQFLIQYYNGEERAKGNILERFSAQQFPDLHSELNLSSLELGDSALYFCASSVSMVGQGVDTQYFGPGTRLTVL.

The chain is built from TRBV2 and TRBJ1-5, with 10 bases matching TRBD1. The CDR3 totals 13 residues. Germline V lookup: CDR1 SNHLY, CDR2 FYNNEI. V trimming: 6 bases; J trimming: 8 bases; junction bases outside the gene matches: 4. CDR3 region: CASSRDRGEPQHF. The CDR3 DNA reads as TGTGCCAGCAGCCGGGACAGGGGAGAGCCCCAGCATTTT.

V usage is TRBV18 and J usage is TRBJ2-7; 10 bases match TRBD2. The V segment lost 1 base and the J segment 5 bases; nucleotides outside the gene matches: 8. The CDR3 extends over 16 amino acids. CDR1 and CDR2 from the germline V gene are KGHSH and LQKENI. The CDR3 region has the DNA TGTGCCAGCTCACCACAAAGCGGGGGGGCCCCAAACGAGCAGTACTTC. Amino acid sequence: CASSPQSGGAPNEQYF.

V usage is TRBV27 and J usage is TRBJ2-3, with D maybe TRBD2 (5 bases). The V gene lost 2 bases and the J gene lost 2 bases, with 14 bases spanning the gap. This CDR3 has 16 residues. Germline CDR1 and CDR2: MNHEY and SMNVEV (reference sequence). This CDR3 reads CASSLAGNNPTDTQYF. As DNA, the CDR3 is TGTGCCAGCAGTTTAGCGGGCAACAACCCCACAGATACGCAGTATTTT.

The chain has TRBV27 and TRBJ2-2, with D tentatively TRBD2 (5 bases). Germline loops: CDR1 MNHEY, CDR2 SMNVEV (reference sequence). This CDR3 is built from 14 residues. The V and J ends lost 1 base and 5 bases respectively, with 8 bases between them. The CDR3 region has the DNA TGTGCCAGCAGTTTATACCGGGGAACCGGGGAGCTGTTTTTT. Encoded protein: CASSLYRGTGELFF.

J is TRBJ2-3 and V is TRBV9; 8 bases align to TRBD1. The CDR3 length is 15 residues. V trimming: 4 bases; J trimming: 4 bases; junction bases outside the gene matches: 8. Germline CDR1 is SGDLS and CDR2 is YYNGEE. The CDR3 coding sequence is TGTGCCAGCAGCTCCGGCAGGGGGCCACCAGATACGCAGTATTTT. Translation: CASSSGRGPPDTQYF.

CDR3 in amino acids: CASRAGVWDGYTF. In nucleotides, the CDR3 is TGTGCCAGCAGGGCAGGGGTATGGGACGGCTACACCTTC. This chain joins TRBV6-1 and TRBJ1-2, with TRBD1 as a possible D gene (6 bases). V shed 6 bases and J shed 8 bases, with 16 bases lying between them. This CDR3 region has 13 residues. The germline gives CDR1 MNHNS, CDR2 SASEGT.

This chain links TRBV6-1 with TRBJ2-6, with D possibly matching TRBD1 (6 bases). The CDR3 totals 16 residues. Per germline, CDR1 MNHNS and CDR2 SASEGT. V shed 4 bases and J shed 5 bases, with 15 bases lying between them. The CDR3 nucleotides are TGTGCCAGCAGTGGGAGGACAGCGCATCGGGCCAACGTCCTGACTTTC. It encodes CASSGRTAHRANVLTF.

The chain combines TRBV18 with TRBJ2-7, with 9 positions matching TRBD1. CDR1 and CDR2 (germline): KGHSH, LQKENI. The ends lost 6 bases at V and 4 bases at J; junction bases unmatched: 16. The CDR3 totals 17 residues. CDR3 bases: TGTGCCAGCTCTTCGGGACAGGGTGATGTAGCGCGTTACGAGCAGTACTTC. Its translation is CASSSGQGDVARYEQYF.

The chain links TRBV29-1 to TRBJ1-1, with a tentative D call TRBD1 (5 bases). The CDR3 spans 8 residues. The germline V gene has CDR1 SQVTM and CDR2 ANQGSEA. V shed 4 bases and J shed 11 bases, with 5 bases lying between them. In nucleotides, the CDR3 is TGCAGCGTTGGGGGCGCTTTCTTT. This encodes CSVGGAFF.

The chain links TRBV11-2 to TRBJ2-7; no reliable D call. CDR3 length: 11 residues. Per germline, CDR1 SGHAT and CDR2 FQNNGV. Deletions cut 1 base from V and 6 bases from J, with 4 bases between. The DNA of the CDR3 is TGTGCCAGCAGCTTAGCTTGCGAGCAGTACTTC. Amino acids: CASSLACEQYF.

The chain combines TRBV7-9 with TRBJ1-2; possible D gene TRBD1, 5 bases. Germline lookup yields CDR1 SEHNR and CDR2 FQNEAQ (reference sequence). The CDR3 consists of 12 residues. The ends were cut back, 4 bases at V and 8 bases at J, with 11 bases in the middle. CDR3 DNA sequence: TGTGCCAGCAGCTACCCGGGGGTCGGCTACACCTTC. Residues: CASSYPGVGYTF.

This chain joins TRBV2 and TRBJ2-2; D gene unclear. The CDR3 totals 14 residues. Germline V CDR1 and CDR2: SNHLY, FYNNEI. V gave up 7 bases and J gave up 0 bases, with 9 bases separating them. The CDR3 nucleotides are TGTGCCAGCACTTTTCTCGCGAACACCGGGGAGCTGTTTTTT. It is translated as CASTFLANTGELFF.

V and J are TRBV5-4 and TRBJ2-4, with D possibly matching TRBD1 (6 bases). Germline CDR1 is SGHNT and CDR2 is YYREEE (reference sequence). V lost 0 bases and J lost 9, with 22 bases in between. This CDR3 spans 17 amino acids. CDR3: CASSLDADSTGRGIQYF. CDR3 bases: TGTGCCAGCAGCTTGGACGCTGATTCCACAGGGCGTGGCATTCAGTACTTC.

The gene calls are TRBV7-2 and TRBJ2-5, with D unresolved. With 1 base removed from V and 5 bases from J, the gap between germline ends came to 11 bases. Germline CDR1 SGHTA, CDR2 FQGNSA. The CDR3 is made up of 14 amino acids. In nucleotides, the CDR3 is TGTGCCAGCAGCTTAGTTCCAGACTGGGAGACCCAGTACTTC. Translating it yields CASSLVPDWETQYF.

The genes are TRBV21-1 and TRBJ2-3; the DNA was not compared with TRBD2, the D call given in the table. TRBV21-1 is termed a pseudogene. The CDR3 covers 16 residues. The chain's CDR3 is CASTTGLAGGTDTQYF. The CDR3 DNA reads TGTGCCAGCACAACAGGGCTAGCGGGGGGGACAGATACGCAGTATTTT.

This chain uses TRBV5-1 with TRBJ2-7; 10 nucleotides line up with TRBD1. The V gene end was trimmed by 4 bases and the J gene end by 3 bases; junction bases not matched to a gene: 4. There are 14 residues in the CDR3. Germline lookup yields CDR1 SGHRS and CDR2 YFSETQ. The CDR3 sequence is CASSRRTGGYEQYF. In DNA form, the CDR3 reads TGCGCCAGCAGCCGGAGGACAGGGGGCTACGAGCAGTACTTC.

J is TRBJ1-2 and V is TRBV28; unclear D gene. Germline CDR1 MDHEN, CDR2 SYDVKM. The CDR3 loop spans 14 amino acids. V shed 2 bases and J shed 4 bases, with 11 bases lying between them. The CDR3 nucleotides are TGTGCCAGCAGTTTAATTGAGGTCGGCTATGGCTACACCTTC. This sequence encodes CASSLIEVGYGYTF.

This clone has only one observation. The chain links TRBV5-1 to TRBJ2-7; perhaps TRBD1 as D (5 bases). CDR3 length equals 12 residues. V was pared by 0 bases and J by 6 bases, with 7 bases between. The V gene's germline CDR1 is SGHRS and CDR2 YFSETQ. The DNA of the CDR3 is TGCGCCAGCAGCTTGGGGGGCTGCGAGCAGTACTTC. Its protein is CASSLGGCEQYF.

The J gene is TRBJ2-7, the V gene TRBV11-2, with D maybe TRBD2 (5 bases). Looked up from germline, CDR1 is SGHAT and CDR2 is FQNNGV. This CDR3 region has 14 residues. V lost 5 bases and J lost 1, with 12 bases in between. The CDR3, as DNA: TGTGCCAGCAGCCCGGACGGGAAATCCTACGAGCAGTACTTC. Translation gives CASSPDGKSYEQYF.

V and J are TRBV7-6 and TRBJ2-7; maybe TRBD1 (5 bases). Trimming removed 3 bases at V and 6 bases at J, with 9 bases between. The CDR3 sequence is 12 residues long. Germline V lookup: CDR1 SGHVS, CDR2 FNYEAQ. As DNA, the CDR3 is TGTGCCAGCAGCTTCCCAGGGATCGAGCAGTACTTC. Translating it yields CASSFPGIEQYF.

The J gene is TRBJ2-4, the V gene TRBV7-6; TRBD1 agrees at 7 bases. V shed 5 bases and J 1 base; nucleotides not matched to a gene: 11. There are 17 residues in the CDR3. The V gene's germline CDR1 is SGHVS and CDR2 FNYEAQ. The CDR3, as DNA: TGTGCCAGCAGCCCTGGTGGGGTGACAGGGGCCAAAAACATTCAGTACTTC. Translating it yields CASSPGGVTGAKNIQYF.

The chain recombines TRBV27 with TRBJ2-7, with a possible D match to TRBD2 (5 bases). The germline V gene has CDR1 MNHEY and CDR2 SMNVEV (reference sequence). Trimming left V 2 bases short and J 0 bases short, with 8 bases between. The CDR3 extends over 14 amino acids. For the CDR3, the DNA is TGTGCCAGCAGTTTAAGCGGCCTCTCCTACGAGCAGTACTTC. Translated, it gives CASSLSGLSYEQYF.

This clone appeared a few times. This rearrangement joins TRBV7-9 to TRBJ1-5; the D is unclear. Germline V gene sequence: CDR1 SEHNR, CDR2 FQNEAQ (reference sequence). The CDR3 runs 13 residues. The V and J ends lost 2 bases and 0 bases respectively, with 2 bases between them. DNA of the CDR3: TGTGCCAGCAGCTTACTTAGCAATCAGCCCCAGCATTTT. Translated, it gives CASSLLSNQPQHF.

The V call is TRBV6-6, the J call TRBJ1-2; D may be TRBD1 (6 bases). Trimming removed 10 bases from V and 4 bases from J, with 13 bases in between. This CDR3 is built from 12 residues. Per germline, CDR1 MNHNY and CDR2 SVGAGI (reference sequence). The CDR3 nucleotides read TGTGCCACCGGGGGGGGCGGCTATGGCTACACCTTC. This codes for CATGGGGYGYTF.

The rearrangement links TRBV4-1 to TRBJ1-1; D may be TRBD1 (5 bases). Germline assignment: CDR1 MGHRA and CDR2 YSYEKL. The CDR3 has 14 amino acids. With 2 bases removed from V and 1 base from J, the gap between germline ends came to 8 bases. CDR3: CASSQQGGNTEAFF. As DNA, the CDR3 is TGCGCCAGCAGCCAACAGGGAGGGAACACTGAAGCTTTCTTT.

The rearrangement links TRBV28 to TRBJ1-5, with a weak D call TRBD1 (6 bases). The CDR3 loop spans 15 amino acids. V lost 10 bases, J lost 2 bases, and 18 bases lay in between. Germline loops: CDR1 MDHEN, CDR2 SYDVKM. The CDR3 spells CATRSSGVGNQPQHF. DNA for the CDR3: TGTGCCACCAGAAGTTCAGGGGTTGGCAATCAGCCCCAGCATTTT.

This chain joins TRBV11-2 and TRBJ2-5; D uncertain. Germline V gene data show CDR1 as SGHAT and CDR2 as FQNNGV. V was trimmed by 2 bases and J by 5 bases, leaving 6 bases between them. The CDR3 is made up of 12 amino acids. The CDR3 reads CASSLLRETQYF. CDR3 bases: TGTGCCAGCAGCTTACTGCGGGAGACCCAGTACTTC.

This chain uses TRBV6-4 with TRBJ2-2; TRBD2 matches 8 bases. Germline trimming cut 2 bases from V and 4 bases from J; bases unmatched to any gene: 0. Germline values: CDR1 MRHNA, CDR2 SNTAGT. This CDR3 has 14 residues. In DNA form, the CDR3 reads TGTGCCAGCAGTGACGGGACTAGCACCGGGGAGCTGTTTTTT. Protein product: CASSDGTSTGELFF.